What follows are 5 T cell receptor beta chains derived from one specimen sequenced in a study of CD8 T cell repertoires and HIV-1 epitope variants. No antigen has been assigned to these receptors. This table comes from immunoSEQ multiplex PCR, and its TCRdb copy is limited to in-frame clones, with some not included. The sample consists of roughly 5,000 clones, 60% to 80% of them appearing once. Sequences were obtained from cultured CD8+ T cells derived from PBMCs. The origin of the receptors is a male donor with HIV.

This clone was observed a few times. The J gene is TRBJ2-7, the V gene TRBV27; 7 positions agree with TRBD1. The V segment lost 6 bases and the J segment 3 bases; nucleotides outside the gene matches: 8. This CDR3 has 14 amino acids. Germline CDR1 MNHEY, CDR2 SMNVEV (reference sequence). Here the CDR3 reads CASRWDDRDYEQYF. CDR3 sequence (DNA): TGTGCCAGCAGGTGGGACGACAGGGACTACGAGCAGTACTTC.

This clone has more than one count but fewer than ten. J is TRBJ2-7 and V is TRBV5-8; D gene ambiguous. V was clipped by 5 bases and J by 0 bases, with 15 bases between them. This CDR3 comprises 15 residues. Germline CDR1 is SGHTS and CDR2 is YDEGEE. CDR3 region: CASSSQSPSSYEQYF. Written as DNA, the CDR3 is TGTGCCAGCAGTTCACAGAGCCCCAGCTCCTACGAGCAGTACTTC. The variable domain in full, with the rest retrieved from reference TRBV5-8 and TRBJ2-7, is EAGVTQSPTHLIKTRGQQATLRCSPISGHTSVYWYQQALGLGLQFLLWYDEGEERNRGNFPPRFSGRQFPNYSSELNVNALELEDSALYLCASSSQSPSSYEQYFGPGTRLTVT.

The CDR3: CASSGDPWTSGRAGDTQYF. CDR3 sequence (DNA): TGTGCCAGCAGCGGGGACCCATGGACTAGCGGGAGGGCCGGAGATACGCAGTATTTT. The chain carries TRBV28 and TRBJ2-3, with TRBD2 matching over 15 bases. V shed 6 bases, J shed 5 bases, and the junction held 15 bases outside the gene matches. The V gene's germline CDR1 is MDHEN and CDR2 SYDVKM. The length of the CDR3 is 19 residues.

The gene calls are TRBV18 and TRBJ1-1; D uncertain. Trimming took off 0 bases at V and 4 bases at J, with 9 bases between the two ends. The CDR3 length is 14 residues. Germline CDR1 and CDR2: KGHSH and LQKENI. Written as DNA, the CDR3 is TGTGCCAGCTCACCACCGTCCCCGGCCACTGAAGCTTTCTTT. Protein product: CASSPPSPATEAFF.

This chain uses TRBV28 with TRBJ2-1, with 7 bases that match TRBD1. The CDR3 totals 16 residues. Germline-derived CDR1 and CDR2 are MDHEN and SYDVKM. V lost 1 base, J lost 1 base, and 4 bases stayed unmatched. The CDR3 reads CASSLSQGISYNEQFF. The CDR3 DNA reads as TGTGCCAGCAGTTTATCACAGGGGATATCCTACAATGAGCAGTTCTTC. Together with reference TRBV28 and TRBJ2-1, the CDR3 gives the full variable domain: DVKVTQSSRYLVKRTGEKVFLECVQDMDHENMFWYRQDPGLGLRLIYFSYDVKMKEKGDIPEGYSVSREKKERFSLILESASTNQTSMYLCASSLSQGISYNEQFFGPGTRLTVL.